One and the same sample provided the 27 T cell receptor beta chains below, sequenced in a study of shared clonotypes between healthy human individuals. Clones were read by immunoSEQ multiplex PCR, and TCRdb kept only the in-frame ones, dropping some. The data contain 2 million to 3 million clones, 80% to 95% of them seen just once; the ten biggest clones take up around 0.4%. Sequenced material: naive CD4+ T cells from PBMCs. The subset here: CD45RA+ positively selected. The receptors stem from a man in his late teens or twenties in good health. Some clones in this sample may be carry-over from other donors' samples.

The chain couples TRBV5-1 to TRBJ1-2; D perhaps matches TRBD1 (6 bases). V lost 0 bases and J lost 5, with 11 bases in between. The CDR3 totals 14 residues. Germline-derived CDR1 and CDR2 are SGHRS and YFSETQ. CDR3 sequence (DNA): TGCGCCAGCAGCTTGGAGCACAGGGAATATGGCTACACCTTC. Its protein product is CASSLEHREYGYTF.

This clone came up once. The rearrangement uses TRBV4-3 and TRBJ1-1; no reliable D call. Trimming stripped 2 bases from V and 6 bases from J, with 13 bases between. Per germline, CDR1 LGHNA and CDR2 YSLEER. The CDR3 consists of 14 residues. DNA for the CDR3: TGCGCCAGCAGCCAACGGGAGACTTTTTCTGAAGCTTTCTTT. It specifies CASSQRETFSEAFF.

This clone was seen just once. The V call is TRBV5-4, the J call TRBJ1-1; a possible D gene is TRBD1 (5 bases). The CDR3 has 14 amino acids. The germline V gene has CDR1 SGHNT and CDR2 YYREEE (reference sequence). Trimming left V 1 base short and J 5 bases short, with 12 bases between. Written as DNA, the CDR3 is TGTGCCAGCAGCTTGATTAGGGGTAGTACTGAAGCTTTCTTT. Protein: CASSLIRGSTEAFF.

V and J are TRBV11-2 and TRBJ2-3; D uncertain. The V end was cut by 1 base, the J end by 2 bases, with 7 bases between. The germline gives CDR1 SGHAT, CDR2 FQNNGV. The CDR3 extends over 14 amino acids. CDR3 sequence reads: CASSLAPITDTQYF. The CDR3 DNA reads as TGTGCCAGCAGCTTAGCCCCTATCACAGATACGCAGTATTTT.

The chain joins TRBV6-4 to TRBJ2-1, with TRBD2 matching 11 bases. Germline trimming cut 6 bases from V and 8 bases from J; bases unmatched to any gene: 6. CDR1 MRHNA and CDR2 SNTAGT come from the germline V gene. CDR3 length equals 14 residues. The CDR3 reads CASRAIAGGYEQFF. CDR3 nucleotide sequence: TGTGCCAGCAGGGCGATAGCGGGAGGGTATGAGCAGTTCTTC.

V gene TRBV28 combines with J gene TRBJ1-5; weak D call: TRBD1 (5 bases). The CDR3 consists of 16 residues. The ends were cut back, 4 bases at V and 0 bases at J, with 13 bases in the middle. Per germline, CDR1 MDHEN and CDR2 SYDVKM. In DNA, the CDR3 is TGTGCCAGCAGTTCCGGGGGAGTCAATAGCAATCAGCCCCAGCATTTT. Protein product: CASSSGGVNSNQPQHF.

The chain carries TRBV28 and TRBJ2-6, with a tentative D call TRBD2 (5 bases). This CDR3 spans 20 amino acids. V was cut by 1 base and J by 1 base, with 20 bases left in between. The germline V gene encodes CDR1 MDHEN and CDR2 SYDVKM. The CDR3 reads CASSLFAGGVSASGANVLTF. Written as DNA, the CDR3 is TGTGCCAGCAGTTTATTTGCGGGTGGGGTATCGGCGTCTGGGGCCAACGTCCTGACTTTC.

This clone was seen a single time. The V gene is TRBV5-4, the J gene TRBJ2-7; 9 positions match TRBD1. J lost 5 bases, V lost 0 bases, and 3 bases had no gene match. The CDR3 covers 14 residues. Germline values: CDR1 SGHNT, CDR2 YYREEE (reference sequence). The CDR3 is CASSLDRGRHEQYF. The CDR3 DNA sequence: TGTGCCAGCAGCTTGGACAGGGGGCGACACGAGCAGTACTTC.

This sequence joins TRBV19 and TRBJ2-5; D is perhaps TRBD1 or TRBD2 (6 bases each). V was shortened by 7 bases and J by 0 bases, with 9 bases between the two germline ends. The CDR3 runs to 13 residues. The germline V gene encodes CDR1 LNHDA and CDR2 SQIVND (reference sequence). In DNA, the CDR3 is TGTGCCAGTATAGGGGGGAACCAAGAGACCCAGTACTTC. It codes for CASIGGNQETQYF.

The chain carries TRBV28 and TRBJ2-3; 11 positions match TRBD2. Germline lookup yields CDR1 MDHEN and CDR2 SYDVKM. J was trimmed by 3 bases and V by 3 bases; bases with no gene match: 5. The CDR3 spans 16 residues. As DNA, the CDR3 is TGTGCCAGCAGTTTCACCGGGACTAGCGGTACAGATACGCAGTATTTT. Translation: CASSFTGTSGTDTQYF.

CDR3 in DNA: TGCGCCAGCAGCGGGGACTCGCGGGAGCTGTTTTTT. Translated: CASSGDSRELFF. The chain employs TRBV5-1 and TRBJ2-2, with a weak D call TRBD2 (6 bases). The CDR3 covers 12 residues. V dropped 4 bases and J dropped 9 bases, with 10 bases sitting between them. Germline lookup yields CDR1 SGHRS and CDR2 YFSETQ.

V and J are TRBV6-6 and TRBJ1-4; no definite D call. In germline, CDR1 is MNHNY, CDR2 SVGAGI (reference sequence). This CDR3 region has 13 residues. The V end was cut by 6 bases, the J end by 7 bases, with 12 bases between. The CDR3 loop is CASSAAVSEKLFF. The DNA of the CDR3 is TGTGCCAGCAGCGCCGCTGTGAGTGAAAAACTGTTTTTT.

V is TRBV12-5 and J is TRBJ2-1; 12 nucleotides align to TRBD2. Germline V gene lookup returns CDR1 LGHNT and CDR2 FRNRAP. The CDR3 runs 15 residues. With V trimmed by 1 base and J by 10 bases, 5 bases remained unmatched. The CDR3 region is CASGLGLAGVGEQFF. The CDR3 DNA is TGTGCTAGTGGTTTGGGACTAGCGGGAGTAGGGGAGCAGTTCTTC. The full variable domain, its missing parts supplied by reference TRBV12-5 and TRBJ2-1, is DARVTQTPRHKVTEMGQEVTMRCQPILGHNTVFWYRQTMMQGLELLAYFRNRAPLDDSGMPKDRFSAEMPDATLATLKIQPSEPRDSAVYFCASGLGLAGVGEQFFGPGTRLTVL.

The V and J genes are TRBV5-1 and TRBJ2-6; D is unclear. The CDR3 is 17 residues long. Trimming removed 0 bases at V and 1 base at J, with 11 bases between. Germline loops: CDR1 SGHRS, CDR2 YFSETQ. CDR3 nucleotide sequence: TGCGCCAGCAGCTTGGGGACGGCCCTTTCTGGGGCCAACGTCCTGACTTTC. Protein sequence: CASSLGTALSGANVLTF.

This clone was recorded once. The genes are TRBV28 and TRBJ1-1; maybe TRBD1 (5 bases). This CDR3 contains 16 residues. V was pared by 3 bases and J by 0 bases, with 14 bases between. CDR1 is MDHEN, CDR2 SYDVKM, per germline. In DNA form, the CDR3 reads TGTGCCAGCAGTTTCGTCACAGGTAAAATGAACACTGAAGCTTTCTTT. It yields the protein CASSFVTGKMNTEAFF.

V is TRBV5-4 and J is TRBJ2-1, with D perhaps matching TRBD1 (5 bases). Germline values: CDR1 SGHNT, CDR2 YYREEE (reference sequence). The CDR3 covers 14 residues. Trimming cost V 4 bases and J 6 bases, with 14 bases left between them. The DNA of the CDR3 is TGTGCCAGCAGCATTAGGACCCAGGGCAATGAGCAGTTCTTC. As protein: CASSIRTQGNEQFF.

The CDR3 region is CSAARRLASLSYEQYF. Written as DNA, the CDR3 is TGCAGCGCCGCAAGGAGGTTGGCTTCCCTTTCCTACGAGCAGTACTTC. The chain recombines TRBV29-1 with TRBJ2-7; the D gene is possibly TRBD2 (5 bases). The CDR3 sequence is 16 residues long. Trimming stripped 7 bases from V and 1 base from J, with 23 bases between. Germline CDR1 reads SQVTM; CDR2 reads ANQGSEA.

V usage is TRBV28 and J usage is TRBJ1-5; D is unclear. Trimming removed 4 bases from V and 3 bases from J, with 13 bases in between. Germline V gene lookup returns CDR1 MDHEN and CDR2 SYDVKM. The CDR3 loop spans 15 amino acids. CDR3 in amino acids: CASSSVWRYNQPQHF. The DNA for the CDR3 is TGTGCCAGCAGTTCCGTCTGGCGGTACAATCAGCCCCAGCATTTT.

The rearrangement uses TRBV7-9 and TRBJ1-4; D is perhaps TRBD1 (5 bases). The germline V gene encodes CDR1 SEHNR and CDR2 FQNEAQ (reference sequence). Between the trimmed V and J ends, which lost 3 bases and 5 bases, there was a span of 10 bases. The CDR3 spans 14 residues. In nucleotides, the CDR3 is TGTGCCAGCAGCTTTCCCGGACAAAATGAAAAACTGTTTTTT. Translating gives CASSFPGQNEKLFF.

V and J are TRBV4-1 and TRBJ1-2; TRBD1 agrees at 8 bases. The V segment lost 0 bases and the J segment 0 bases; nucleotides outside the gene matches: 0. The CDR3 has 15 residues. The germline gives CDR1 MGHRA, CDR2 YSYEKL. DNA for the CDR3: TGCGCCAGCAGCCAAGAGACAGGGGCTAACTATGGCTACACCTTC. Amino acids: CASSQETGANYGYTF.

This clone is a singleton in its sample. The J gene is TRBJ2-1, the V gene TRBV6-1; TRBD2 agrees at 8 bases. Unmatched junction bases numbered 8, after V lost 7 bases and J lost 3 bases. The CDR3 contains 15 residues. The germline gives CDR1 MNHNS, CDR2 SASEGT. DNA of the CDR3: TGTGCCAGCACTTGGCGGGAGGACAGCTACAATGAGCAGTTCTTC. It is translated as CASTWREDSYNEQFF.

CDR3 residues: CASSWGTGDGYTF. DNA of the CDR3: TGTGCCAGCAGCTGGGGGACAGGGGATGGCTACACCTTC. The rearrangement uses TRBV7-3 and TRBJ1-2; TRBD1 agrees at 10 bases. V dropped 4 bases and J dropped 6; count of bases not matched to a gene: 2. The CDR3 consists of 13 residues. From germline, CDR1 is SGHTA and CDR2 FQGTGA.

CDR3 sequence: CASSPDGATEAFF. The CDR3 DNA sequence: TGTGCCAGCAGCCCGGATGGGGCCACTGAAGCTTTCTTT. V gene TRBV14 combines with J gene TRBJ1-1; perhaps TRBD1 as D (5 bases). CDR1 and CDR2 (germline): SGHDN, FVKESK. The length of the CDR3 is 13 residues. V was shortened by 4 bases and J by 4 bases, with 10 bases between the two germline ends.

V is TRBV7-8 and J is TRBJ1-5, with D uncertain. Trimming took off 3 bases at V and 3 bases at J, with 3 bases between the two ends. The CDR3 is made up of 12 amino acids. Germline CDR1 and CDR2: SGHVS and FQNEAQ. DNA of the CDR3: TGTGCCAGCAGCTTCCACAATCAGCCCCAGCATTTT. Its translation is CASSFHNQPQHF. The variable domain in full, completed from reference TRBV7-8 and TRBJ1-5, reads GAGVSQSPRYKVAKRGQDVALRCDPISGHVSLFWYQQALGQGPEFLTYFQNEAQLDKSGLPSDRFFAERPEGSVSTLKIQRTQQEDSAVYLCASSFHNQPQHFGDGTRLSIL.

This chain links TRBV7-8 with TRBJ1-5; 8 positions agree with TRBD1. V was pared by 2 bases and J by 3 bases, with 6 bases of the junction left unmatched. The length of the CDR3 is 16 residues. Germline V CDR1 and CDR2: SGHVS, FQNEAQ. The CDR3 DNA is TGTGCCAGCAGCTTAATAGCAGGGGGCTCCAATCAGCCCCAGCATTTT. Protein: CASSLIAGGSNQPQHF.

This chain connects TRBV25-1 to TRBJ2-7; D uncertain. Germline V CDR1 and CDR2: MGHDK, SYGVNS. Trimming stripped 5 bases from V and 11 bases from J, with 13 bases between. This CDR3 has 11 residues. The CDR3 DNA is TGTGCCAGCAGTCCGGGCCCTAGTAAGTACTTC. Its translation is CASSPGPSKYF.

J is TRBJ1-1 and V is TRBV7-9; no firm D call. The CDR3 is 16 residues long. Germline CDR1 is SEHNR and CDR2 is FQNEAQ (reference sequence). Trimming removed 2 bases from V and 5 bases from J, with 18 bases in between. The CDR3: CASSLWAGRRGTEAFF. CDR3 nucleotide sequence: TGTGCCAGCAGCTTATGGGCAGGCCGTAGAGGGACTGAAGCTTTCTTT.